The clone carrying this T cell receptor beta chain was seen just once. Its target is not known. This record belongs to a study of human T cells and chemical hapten exposure. The wider study: Donors were sensitized with 2% DPC on the upper inner arm. Throughout the roughly 22-week study, diphenylcyclopropenone was applied weekly to the patients' scalps.

Study-level points and caveats: DPC sensitization left the count of TCRs above 1 in 1000 unchanged.

How the authors handled the data: Samples had a median of 95,638 TCRs, ranging roughly 20,000 to 690,600. A single record per CDR3 protein comes from TCRdb applying MiXCR to the RACE reads. The V and J calls, along with clone size, are taken from TCRdb and not from the paper's own processing. Among 350,000 to 400,000 distinct CDR3 sequences listed, 4% to 6% were seen once. CDR1 is LNHNV and CDR2 is YYDKDF in the germline V gene (reference sequence). The CDR3 sequence is 14 residues long. V lost 5 bases, J lost 10 bases, and 15 bases lay in between. Time point indicated: pre-sensitization, week 0. Treatment in this sample: therapeutic diphenylcyclopropenone sensitization with weekly scalp DPC.

This TCR came from a woman aged 45-60 years with alopecia areata. Some clones in this sample may be carry-over from other donors' samples. The sample was whole blood, taken in connection with sensitization to the hapten diphenylcyclopropenone (DPC). J is TRBJ1-6 and V is TRBV15; unclear D gene. The CDR3 nucleotides are TGTGCCACCAGCCCCGCCAGGATACAGTCACCCCTCCACTTT. Protein sequence: CATSPARIQSPLHF.